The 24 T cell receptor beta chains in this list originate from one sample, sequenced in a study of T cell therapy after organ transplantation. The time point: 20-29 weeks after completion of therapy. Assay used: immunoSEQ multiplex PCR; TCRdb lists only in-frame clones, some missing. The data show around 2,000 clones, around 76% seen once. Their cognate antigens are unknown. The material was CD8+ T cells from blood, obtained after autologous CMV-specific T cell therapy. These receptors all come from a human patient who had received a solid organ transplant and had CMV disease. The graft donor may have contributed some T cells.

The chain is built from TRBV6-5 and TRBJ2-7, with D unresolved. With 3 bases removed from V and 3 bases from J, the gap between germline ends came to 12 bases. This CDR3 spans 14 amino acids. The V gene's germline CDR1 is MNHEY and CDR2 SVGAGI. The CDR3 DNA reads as TGTGCCAGCAGTTATTCTATGACTGACTACGAGCAGTACTTC. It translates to CASSYSMTDYEQYF.

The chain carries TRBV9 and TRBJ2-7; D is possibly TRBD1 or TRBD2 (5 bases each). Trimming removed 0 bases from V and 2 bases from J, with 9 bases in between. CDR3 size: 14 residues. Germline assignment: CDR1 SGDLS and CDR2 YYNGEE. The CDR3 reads CASSVGDGAYEQYF. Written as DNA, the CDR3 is TGTGCCAGCAGCGTAGGGGACGGGGCCTACGAGCAGTACTTC.

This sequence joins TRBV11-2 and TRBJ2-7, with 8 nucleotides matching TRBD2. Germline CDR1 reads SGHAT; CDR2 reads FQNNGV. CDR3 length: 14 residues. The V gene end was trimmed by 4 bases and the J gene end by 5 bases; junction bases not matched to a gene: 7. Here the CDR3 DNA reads TGTGCCAGCAGCTCCTCACCGGGGGGGCACGAGCAGTACTTC. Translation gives CASSSSPGGHEQYF.

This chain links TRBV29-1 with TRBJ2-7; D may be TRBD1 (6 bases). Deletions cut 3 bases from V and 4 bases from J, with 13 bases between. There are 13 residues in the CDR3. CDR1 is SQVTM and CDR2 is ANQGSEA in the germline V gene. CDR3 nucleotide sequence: TGCAGCGTTGATACAGGGCGCGGGTACGAGCAGTACTTC. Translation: CSVDTGRGYEQYF.

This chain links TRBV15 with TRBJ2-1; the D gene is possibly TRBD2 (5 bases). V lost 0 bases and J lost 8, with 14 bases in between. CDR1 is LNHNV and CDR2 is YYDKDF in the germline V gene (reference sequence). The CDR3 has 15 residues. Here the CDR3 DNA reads TGTGCCACCAGCAGAGATCCCCCGGGAACCTATGAGCAGTTCTTC. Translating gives CATSRDPPGTYEQFF. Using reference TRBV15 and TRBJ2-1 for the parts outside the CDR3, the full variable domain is DAMVIQNPRYQVTQFGKPVTLSCSQTLNHNVMYWYQQKSSQAPKLLFHYYDKDFNNEADTPDNFQSRRPNTSFCFLDIRSPGLGDTAMYLCATSRDPPGTYEQFFGPGTRLTVL.

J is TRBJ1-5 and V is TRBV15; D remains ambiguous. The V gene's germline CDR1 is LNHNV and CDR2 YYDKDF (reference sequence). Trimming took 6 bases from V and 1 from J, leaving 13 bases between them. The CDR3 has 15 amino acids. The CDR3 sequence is CATSKVGASNQPQHF. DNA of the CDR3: TGTGCCACCAGTAAGGTGGGAGCGAGCAATCAGCCCCAGCATTTT.

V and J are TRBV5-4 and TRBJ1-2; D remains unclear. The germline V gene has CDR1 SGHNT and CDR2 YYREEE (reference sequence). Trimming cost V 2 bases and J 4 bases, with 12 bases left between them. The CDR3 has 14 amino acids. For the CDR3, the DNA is TGTGCCAGCAGCTTTGGCGGTAGCAGCTATGGCTACACCTTC. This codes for CASSFGGSSYGYTF.

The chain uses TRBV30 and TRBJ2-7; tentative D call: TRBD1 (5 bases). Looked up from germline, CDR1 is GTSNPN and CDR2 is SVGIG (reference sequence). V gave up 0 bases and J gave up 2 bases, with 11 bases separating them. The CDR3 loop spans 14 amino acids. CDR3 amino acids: CAWSVGQGAYEQYF. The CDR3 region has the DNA TGTGCCTGGAGTGTGGGGCAGGGTGCCTACGAGCAGTACTTC.

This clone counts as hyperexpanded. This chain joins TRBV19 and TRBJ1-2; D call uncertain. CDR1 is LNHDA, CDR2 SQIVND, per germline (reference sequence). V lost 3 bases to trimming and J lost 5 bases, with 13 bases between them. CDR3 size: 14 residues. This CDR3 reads CASSIVTPVYGYTF. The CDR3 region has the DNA TGTGCCAGTAGTATTGTAACGCCAGTTTATGGCTACACCTTC.

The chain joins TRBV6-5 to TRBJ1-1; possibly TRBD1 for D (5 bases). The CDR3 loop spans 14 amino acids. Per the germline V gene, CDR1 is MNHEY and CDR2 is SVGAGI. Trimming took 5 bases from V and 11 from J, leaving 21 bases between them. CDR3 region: CASSPPGTRSRAFF. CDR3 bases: TGTGCCAGCAGTCCCCCCGGGACGAGATCACGGGCTTTCTTT.

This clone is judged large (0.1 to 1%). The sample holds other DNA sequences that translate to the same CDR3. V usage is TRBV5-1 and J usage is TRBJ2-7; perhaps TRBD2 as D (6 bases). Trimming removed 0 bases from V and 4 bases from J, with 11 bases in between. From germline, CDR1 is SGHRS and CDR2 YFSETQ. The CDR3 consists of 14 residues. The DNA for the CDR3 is TGCGCCAGCAGCTTGGTCGGAGGGTCATACGAGCAGTACTTC. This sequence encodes CASSLVGGSYEQYF.

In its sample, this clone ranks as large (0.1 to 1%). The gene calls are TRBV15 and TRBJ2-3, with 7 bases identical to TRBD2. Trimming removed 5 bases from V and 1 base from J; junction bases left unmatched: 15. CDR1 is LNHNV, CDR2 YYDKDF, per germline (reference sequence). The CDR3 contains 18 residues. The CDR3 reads CATSPTAAGEVGTDTQYF. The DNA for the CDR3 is TGTGCCACCAGCCCAACGGCGGCGGGAGAGGTGGGCACAGATACGCAGTATTTT.

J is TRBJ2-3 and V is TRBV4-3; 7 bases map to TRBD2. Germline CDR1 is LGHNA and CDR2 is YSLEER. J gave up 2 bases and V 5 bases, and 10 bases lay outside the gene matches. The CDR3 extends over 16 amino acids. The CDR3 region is CASSTTSRPITDTQYF. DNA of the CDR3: TGCGCCAGCAGCACGACTAGCAGACCGATCACAGATACGCAGTATTTT.

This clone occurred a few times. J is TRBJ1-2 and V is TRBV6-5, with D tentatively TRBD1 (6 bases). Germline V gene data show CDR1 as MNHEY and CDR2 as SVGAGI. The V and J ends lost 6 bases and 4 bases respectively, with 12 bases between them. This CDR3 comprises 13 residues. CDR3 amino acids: CASRTKDSYGYTF. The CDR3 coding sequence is TGTGCCAGCAGAACAAAGGACAGCTATGGCTACACCTTC.

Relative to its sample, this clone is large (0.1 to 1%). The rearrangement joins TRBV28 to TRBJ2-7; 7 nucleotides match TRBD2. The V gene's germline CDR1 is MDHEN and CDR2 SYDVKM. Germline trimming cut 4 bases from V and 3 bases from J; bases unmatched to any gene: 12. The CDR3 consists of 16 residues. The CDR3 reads CASSYWGRAGGYEQYF. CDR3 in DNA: TGTGCCAGCAGTTATTGGGGGAGGGCCGGAGGCTACGAGCAGTACTTC.

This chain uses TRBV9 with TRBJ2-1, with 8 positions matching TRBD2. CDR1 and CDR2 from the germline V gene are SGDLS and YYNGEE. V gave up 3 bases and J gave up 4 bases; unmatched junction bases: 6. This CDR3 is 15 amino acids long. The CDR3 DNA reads TGTGCCAGCAGCGCTACCGGGACTAGTTACAATGAGCAGTTCTTC. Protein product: CASSATGTSYNEQFF.

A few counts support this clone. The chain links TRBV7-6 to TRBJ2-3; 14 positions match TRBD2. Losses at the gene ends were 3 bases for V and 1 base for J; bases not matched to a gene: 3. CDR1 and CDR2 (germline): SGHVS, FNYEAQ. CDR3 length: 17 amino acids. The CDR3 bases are TGTGCCAGCAGCTTGACGGGACTAGCGGGAGGCACAGATACGCAGTATTTT. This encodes CASSLTGLAGGTDTQYF.

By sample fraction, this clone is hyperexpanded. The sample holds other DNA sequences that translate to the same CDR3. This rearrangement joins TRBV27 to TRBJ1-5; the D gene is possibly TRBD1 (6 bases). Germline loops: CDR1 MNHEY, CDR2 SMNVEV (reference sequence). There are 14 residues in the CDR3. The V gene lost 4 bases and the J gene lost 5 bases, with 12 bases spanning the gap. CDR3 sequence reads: CASSSSTGYQPQHF. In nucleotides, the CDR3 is TGTGCCAGCAGTTCCTCGACAGGTTATCAGCCCCAGCATTTT.

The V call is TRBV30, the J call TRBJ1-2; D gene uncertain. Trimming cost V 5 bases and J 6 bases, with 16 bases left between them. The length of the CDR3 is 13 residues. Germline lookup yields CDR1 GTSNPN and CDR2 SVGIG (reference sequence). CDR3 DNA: TGTGCCTGGTCGATAGGACCCGGACATGGCTACACCTTC. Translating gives CAWSIGPGHGYTF.

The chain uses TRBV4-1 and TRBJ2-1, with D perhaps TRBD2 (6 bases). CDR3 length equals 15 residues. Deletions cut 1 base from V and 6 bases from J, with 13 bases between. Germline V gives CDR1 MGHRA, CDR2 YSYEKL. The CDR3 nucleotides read TGCGCCAGCAGCCAAGGACTAGGACTTCCCAATGAGCAGTTCTTC. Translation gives CASSQGLGLPNEQFF.

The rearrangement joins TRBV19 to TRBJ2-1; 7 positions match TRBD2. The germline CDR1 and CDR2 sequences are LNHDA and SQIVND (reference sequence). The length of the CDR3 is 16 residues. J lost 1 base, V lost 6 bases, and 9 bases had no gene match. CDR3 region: CASSYGSGGSYNEQFF. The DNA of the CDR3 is TGTGCCAGTAGCTACGGCTCGGGGGGATCCTACAATGAGCAGTTCTTC. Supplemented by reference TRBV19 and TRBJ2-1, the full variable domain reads DGGITQSPKYLFRKEGQNVTLSCEQNLNHDAMYWYRQDPGQGLRLIYYSQIVNDFQKGDIAEGYSVSREKKESFPLTVTSAQKNPTAFYLCASSYGSGGSYNEQFFGPGTRLTVL.

The CDR3 sequence: CASSQSRAKKTSNTGELFF. The CDR3 DNA reads TGTGCCAGCAGCCAGTCGCGAGCGAAAAAAACCTCGAACACCGGGGAGCTGTTTTTT. This chain connects TRBV4-2 to TRBJ2-2; unclear D gene. Trimming took 3 bases from V and 0 from J, leaving 20 bases between them. Germline values: CDR1 LGHNA, CDR2 YNFKEQ. The CDR3 sequence is 19 residues long.

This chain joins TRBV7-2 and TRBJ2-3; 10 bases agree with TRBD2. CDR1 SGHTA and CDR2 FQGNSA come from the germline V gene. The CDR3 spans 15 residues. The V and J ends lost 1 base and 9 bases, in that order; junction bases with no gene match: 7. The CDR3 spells CASSLGASGSETQYF. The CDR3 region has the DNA TGTGCCAGCAGCTTAGGGGCTAGCGGGAGTGAGACGCAGTATTTT.

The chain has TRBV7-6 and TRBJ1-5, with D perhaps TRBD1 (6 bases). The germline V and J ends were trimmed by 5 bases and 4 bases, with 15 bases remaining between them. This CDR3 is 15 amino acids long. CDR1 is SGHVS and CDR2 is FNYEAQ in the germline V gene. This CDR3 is CASSLPRGGNQPQHF. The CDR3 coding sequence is TGTGCCAGCAGCCTCCCGAGGGGGGGGAATCAGCCCCAGCATTTT.